The rows below give T cell receptor beta chains drawn from one sample of a study of blood T cells in healthy people across ages. MiXCR, run by TCRdb on the 5' RACE reads, gives a single entry per CDR3 protein. The sample carries about 1.1 million distinct CDR3 sequences, less than 45% recorded once. Sequenced sample: blood. These TCRs come from a man aged 18 to 30 in good health. Both conserved end residues are part of each CDR3. The D gene is left open where the match is weak. Not every row has a clone size; where given, it reads once, few, many or a size class.

j_call d_call clone_size v_call cdr3_aa cdr3_nt
TRBJ1-6 . few TRBV20-1 CSASFPSSPLHF TGCAGTGCTAGCTTTCCAAGTTCACCCCTCCACTTT
TRBJ1-2 . few TRBV25-1 CASGPFSGNNYGYTF TGTGCCAGCGGGCCCTTTTCGGGCAATAACTATGGCTACACCTTC
TRBJ2-5 . . TRBV6-2/TRBV6-3 CASSYSGAEETQYF TGTGCCAGCAGTTACTCAGGGGCGGAAGAGACCCAGTACTTC
TRBJ1-5 TRBD1 . TRBV30 CAWSNGQGNQPQHF TGTGCCTGGAGTAATGGACAGGGCAATCAGCCCCAGCATTTT
TRBJ2-3 . . TRBV11-1 CASTGQLSTDTQYF TGTGCCAGCACCGGGCAGTTAAGCACAGATACGCAGTATTTT
TRBJ2-3 . . TRBV11-1 CASRIAGTDTQYF TGTGCCAGCAGGATAGCGGGCACAGATACGCAGTATTTT
TRBJ2-3 . . TRBV20-1 CSARDLGASSTDTQYF TGCAGTGCTAGAGATCTGGGAGCCTCAAGCACAGATACGCAGTATTTT
TRBJ1-1 . few TRBV7-9 CASLRESMNTEAFF TGTGCCAGTCTCAGGGAGTCCATGAACACTGAAGCTTTCTTT
TRBJ1-6 TRBD1 few TRBV7-2 CASSLSWDRYMPLHF TGTGCCAGCAGCTTAAGTTGGGACAGATATATGCCCCTCCACTTT
TRBJ2-1 . . TRBV7-2 CVSSPVLTKNEQFF TGTGTCAGCAGCCCAGTACTCACTAAGAATGAGCAGTTCTTC